The subject of this entry is one T cell receptor (beta chain). The antigen is not known. Time point defined: cycle 4 day 1 (C4D1), after 6 weeks of nivolumab. Following autologous stem cell transplantation, relapse occurred in every patient, and exposure to brentuximab vedotin varied. The data stem from a study of PD-1 blockade in classical Hodgkin lymphoma. Study overall: Intravenous delivery of nivolumab at 3 mg/kg to patients occurred every 2 weeks. Broader study findings: Initiation of nivolumab under 1 year after ASCT led to exclusion of patients. Causes of the repertoire differences remain undefined, possibly disease activity or prior therapy.

TCRdb's copy holds only in-frame clones and misses some; the assay was immunoSEQ multiplex PCR. The sample carries 15,000 to 20,000 clones, roughly 85% recorded once. The CDR3 has 11 residues. V shed 0 bases and J shed 7 bases, with 5 bases lying between them. The germline V gene encodes CDR1 SGHRS and CDR2 YFSETQ. The receptor comes from a human donor with classical Hodgkin lymphoma. The V call is TRBV5-1, the J call TRBJ2-7, with a possible D match to TRBD1 (5 bases). The specimen was peripheral blood mononuclear cells (PBMCs), collected before the fourth cycle of nivolumab. CDR3 sequence: CASSLAGEQYF. Written as DNA, the CDR3 is TGCGCCAGCAGCTTGGCAGGGGAGCAGTACTTC.